Listed below are T cell receptor beta chains from one sample, sequenced in a study of CD8 T cells in Susac syndrome. TCRdb independently ran MiXCR on the immunoSEQ multiplex PCR reads; one entry per CDR3 protein. The sample shows approximately 150,000 distinct CDR3 sequences, roughly 95% of them seen only once. Material: CD4+ T cells from PBMCs. These receptors originate from a human donor in good health. Each CDR3 is given with its conserved first and last residue. The order of the fields is D gene, J gene, V gene, clone size, CDR3 protein, CDR3 DNA. D genes are given only for firm matches. Clone sizes are given selectively: once, few, many, or a class where the clone is expanded.

. | TRBJ2-3 | TRBV12-3/TRBV12-4 | . | CASSRAGDTQYF | TGTGCCAGCAGTCGTGCTGGGGATACGCAGTATTTT
. | TRBJ2-5 | TRBV5-6 | . | CASSLWVGETQYF | TGTGCCAGCAGCTTGTGGGTGGGAGAGACCCAGTACTTC
. | TRBJ2-5 | TRBV12-3/TRBV12-4 | many | CASSLKETQYF | TGTGCCAGCAGCCTCAAAGAGACCCAGTACTTC
. | TRBJ1-5 | TRBV18 | . | CASSPQASNQPQHF | TGTGCCAGCTCACCACAGGCAAGCAATCAGCCCCAGCATTTT
TRBD1 | TRBJ1-5 | TRBV19 | once | CASRSRGQANQPQHF | TGTGCCAGTAGGAGCCGCGGACAGGCCAATCAGCCCCAGCATTTT
TRBD1 | TRBJ1-1 | TRBV29-1 | . | CSVGGTGGGTEAFF | TGCAGCGTCGGGGGGACAGGGGGAGGCACTGAAGCTTTCTTT
TRBD2 | TRBJ2-7 | TRBV18 | . | CASSPLGWTSGNSSYEQYF | TGTGCCAGCTCACCCTTGGGGTGGACTAGCGGCAATAGCTCCTACGAGCAGTACTTC
. | TRBJ1-5 | TRBV3-1 | . | CASSPRLVIGNQPQHF | TGTGCCAGCAGCCCCCGGTTAGTTATTGGCAATCAGCCCCAGCATTTT
. | TRBJ1-5 | TRBV12-3/TRBV12-4 | . | CASSLAGPFVQPQHF | TGTGCCAGCAGTTTAGCGGGGCCGTTTGTGCAGCCCCAGCATTTT
. | TRBJ2-1 | TRBV18 | once | CASSPPHAVDNEQFF | TGTGCCAGCTCACCACCGCATGCCGTCGACAATGAGCAGTTCTTC
TRBD2 | TRBJ2-7 | TRBV20-1 | . | CSARPSGRYEQYF | TGCAGTGCTAGACCGAGCGGGAGGTACGAGCAGTACTTC
. | TRBJ1-2 | TRBV6-6 | . | CASSSRDYGYTF | TGTGCCAGCAGCTCTAGGGACTATGGCTACACCTTC
. | TRBJ2-5 | TRBV5-1 | . | CASSSGPPPSETQYF | TGCGCCAGCAGCTCGGGGCCCCCCCCATCGGAGACCCAGTACTTC
. | TRBJ1-5 | TRBV3-1 | few | CASSQTLGGIQPQHF | TGTGCCAGCAGCCAAACCCTAGGGGGGATTCAGCCCCAGCATTTT
. | TRBJ2-3 | TRBV29-1 | once | CSVDTPSAGTDTQYF | TGCAGCGTTGATACCCCTAGCGCTGGCACAGATACGCAGTATTTT
TRBD1 | TRBJ2-2 | TRBV2 | . | CASSGWTGRTTGELFF | TGTGCCAGCAGTGGTTGGACAGGCAGAACCACCGGGGAGCTGTTTTTT
. | TRBJ2-2 | TRBV9 | . | CASSVGPSGELFF | TGTGCCAGCAGCGTAGGGCCCTCCGGGGAGCTGTTTTTT
TRBD2 | TRBJ2-3 | TRBV5-4 | . | CASSSRLLAGVKDTQYF | TGTGCCAGCAGCTCCCGTCTTCTAGCGGGAGTCAAGGATACGCAGTATTTT
. | TRBJ2-7 | TRBV18 | . | CASSEVHSYEQYF | TGTGCCAGCTCCGAGGTCCACTCCTACGAGCAGTACTTC
. | TRBJ2-2 | TRBV20-1 | . | CSARDPLGSGELFF | TGCAGTGCTAGAGATCCGCTGGGGAGCGGGGAGCTGTTTTTT
. | TRBJ2-7 | TRBV6-6 | . | CASSYSQGSYEQYF | TGTGCCAGCAGTTACTCTCAGGGCTCCTACGAGCAGTACTTC
. | TRBJ2-3 | TRBV4-1 | . | CASSQVNTGGDTQYF | TGCGCCAGCAGCCAAGTTAATACTGGCGGGGATACGCAGTATTTT
. | TRBJ2-1 | TRBV7-8 | . | CASSSGEYYNEQFF | TGTGCCAGCAGCTCGGGAGAGTACTACAATGAGCAGTTCTTC
. | TRBJ1-1 | TRBV5-6 | . | CASSFFRPRMNTEAFF | TGTGCCAGCAGCTTCTTCCGTCCTAGAATGAACACTGAAGCTTTCTTT
. | TRBJ2-4 | TRBV20-1 | . | CSAYMGGAKNIQYF | TGCAGTGCTTATATGGGTGGAGCCAAAAACATTCAGTACTTC
. | TRBJ1-1 | TRBV16 | . | CASTPNRVEAFF | TGTGCCAGCACCCCCAATAGGGTTGAAGCTTTCTTT
TRBD1 | TRBJ1-5 | TRBV24-1 | . | CATSDRTGGVWSNQPQHF | TGTGCCACCAGTGATCGGACAGGGGGAGTCTGGAGCAATCAGCCCCAGCATTTT
TRBD2 | TRBJ2-5 | TRBV20-1 | . | CSAFQPGLAGETQYF | TGCAGTGCTTTTCAACCGGGACTAGCGGGAGAGACCCAGTACTTC
TRBD2 | TRBJ2-7 | TRBV3-1 | . | CASSQGPGGAGEQYF | TGTGCCAGCAGCCAAGGCCCGGGGGGGGCCGGCGAGCAGTACTTC
. | TRBJ1-2 | TRBV2 | . | CASSAGGDGYTF | TGTGCCAGCAGTGCGGGAGGAGATGGCTACACCTTC
. | TRBJ2-7 | TRBV4-2 | . | CASSQSLASSSYEQHF | TGTGCCAGCAGCCAAAGTCTAGCGTCGAGCTCCTACGAGCAGCACTTC
TRBD1 | TRBJ1-1 | TRBV6-5 | . | CAGRRTGLVEAFF | TGTGCCGGCAGACGGACAGGGTTGGTCGAAGCTTTCTTT
TRBD2 | TRBJ2-2 | TRBV9 | . | CASSDLAGAPGELFF | TGTGCCAGCAGCGACCTAGCGGGAGCCCCCGGGGAGCTGTTTTTT
. | TRBJ2-7 | TRBV12-3/TRBV12-4 | once | CASSLAGFSYEQYF | TGTGCCAGCAGCCTTGCTGGGTTCTCCTACGAGCAGTACTTC
. | TRBJ2-7 | TRBV7-8 | once | CASTGSGLGEQYF | TGTGCCAGCACCGGGAGTGGCTTGGGGGAGCAGTACTTC